Shown below are 21 T cell receptor beta chains from a single sample sequenced in a study of siplizumab effects on memory and regulatory T cells. The protocol was immunoSEQ multiplex PCR, while the TCRdb copy is restricted to in-frame clones and leaves out a portion. The profile shows 50,000 to 70,000 clones, approximately 96% of them singletons. The sample taken for sequencing was naive CD8+ T cells sorted from blood. These receptors were obtained from a human donor in good health.

This sequence joins TRBV25-1 and TRBJ1-2; D is undetermined. V gave up 3 bases and J gave up 8 bases, with 10 bases separating them. Germline assignment: CDR1 MGHDK and CDR2 SYGVNS. CDR3 size: 12 residues. This chain's CDR3 is CASSDPLEGYTF. The DNA for the CDR3 is TGTGCCAGCAGTGACCCCTTAGAGGGCTACACCTTC.

The chain uses TRBV4-2 and TRBJ2-7; weak D call: TRBD2 (7 bases). Germline-derived CDR1 and CDR2 are LGHNA and YNFKEQ. The CDR3 contains 17 residues. V was shortened by 3 bases and J by 3 bases, with 21 bases between the two germline ends. CDR3 in amino acids: CASSQGTSRGLYYEQYF. The DNA for the CDR3 is TGTGCCAGCAGCCAGGGGACCTCGCGGGGGCTCTACTACGAGCAGTACTTC.

This sequence joins TRBV29-1 and TRBJ1-2; TRBD1 aligns across 7 bases. Germline V gene lookup returns CDR1 SQVTM and CDR2 ANQGSEA. The V gene end was trimmed by 6 bases and the J gene end by 2 bases; junction bases not matched to a gene: 9. The CDR3 runs to 14 residues. The CDR3 sequence is CSVVQGQTNYGYTF. CDR3 bases: TGCAGCGTCGTTCAGGGACAGACAAACTATGGCTACACCTTC.

CDR3 residues: CASSQDSLTDTQYF. The DNA for the CDR3 is TGCGCCAGCAGCCAAGATTCCCTCACAGATACGCAGTATTTT. V is TRBV4-1 and J is TRBJ2-3, with D uncertain. The CDR3 length is 14 residues. The V gene's germline CDR1 is MGHRA and CDR2 YSYEKL. V was trimmed by 0 bases and J by 2 bases, leaving 6 bases between them.

The chain employs TRBV9 and TRBJ2-1, with a possible D match to TRBD1 (5 bases). The CDR3 extends over 12 amino acids. Trimming left V 3 bases short and J 7 bases short, with 8 bases between. The germline CDR1 and CDR2 sequences are SGDLS and YYNGEE. CDR3 nucleotides: TGTGCCAGCAGCGATCAGGGTAATGAGCAGTTCTTC. This sequence encodes CASSDQGNEQFF.

This clone was found once. The rearrangement uses TRBV5-4 and TRBJ2-1, with 7 positions matching TRBD2. Trimming took 4 bases from V and 9 from J; bases not matched to a gene: 4. This CDR3 region has 12 residues. Per germline, CDR1 SGHNT and CDR2 YYREEE (reference sequence). This chain's CDR3 is CASSLSGGEQFF. As DNA, the CDR3 is TGTGCCAGCAGCCTGTCGGGGGGTGAGCAGTTCTTC.

This clone is a singleton in its sample. The rearrangement joins TRBV10-3 to TRBJ1-1; D remains unclear. Looked up from germline, CDR1 is ENHRY and CDR2 is SYGVKD. The length of the CDR3 is 14 residues. The V end was cut by 2 bases, the J end by 5 bases, with 12 bases between. CDR3 DNA: TGTGCCATCAGTGAGAGAGGGATCGATACTGAAGCTTTCTTT. It yields the protein CAISERGIDTEAFF.

The J gene is TRBJ2-3, the V gene TRBV4-3; D gene ambiguous. The germline V gene has CDR1 LGHNA and CDR2 YSLEER. The V end lost 4 bases, the J end lost 1 base, and 6 bases lay between the germline ends. This CDR3 region has 13 residues. CDR3 DNA sequence: TGCGCCAGCAGCCGCCAGGGCACAGATACGCAGTATTTT. Protein: CASSRQGTDTQYF.

The chain links TRBV7-9 to TRBJ2-7; D may be TRBD1 (5 bases). The CDR3 has 13 amino acids. CDR1 SEHNR and CDR2 FQNEAQ come from the germline V gene (reference sequence). V lost 6 bases and J lost 2, with 11 bases in between. In nucleotides, the CDR3 is TGTGCCAGCAGGGCAGACAGCGCCTACGAGCAGTACTTC. This codes for CASRADSAYEQYF.

This chain connects TRBV13 to TRBJ1-2; D not resolved. V lost 3 bases and J lost 7, with 9 bases in between. Germline V gene sequence: CDR1 PRHDT, CDR2 FYEKMQ (reference sequence). This CDR3 has 12 residues. The CDR3 DNA reads as TGTGCCAGCAGCTTTTCGGGATCTGGCTACACCTTC. The encoded protein is CASSFSGSGYTF.

The V call is TRBV21-1, the J call TRBJ2-6. TRBV21-1 is designated a pseudogene. The CDR3 sequence is 17 residues long. CDR3 DNA: TGTGCCAGCAGAATACGTCTACAACAAAGTCGGGCCAACGTCCTGACTTTC. Translated, it gives CASRIRLQQSRANVLTF.

The V call is TRBV29-1, the J call TRBJ2-6; D may be TRBD1 (5 bases). CDR3 length: 16 residues. Trimming took off 6 bases at V and 0 bases at J, with 15 bases between the two ends. Germline-derived CDR1 and CDR2 are SQVTM and ANQGSEA. The DNA for the CDR3 is TGCAGCGTAGAGGCGGACACCGGCTCTGGGGCCAACGTCCTGACTTTC. It specifies CSVEADTGSGANVLTF.

V is TRBV7-9 and J is TRBJ1-2, with TRBD1 identical over 9 bases. Germline V gives CDR1 SEHNR, CDR2 FQNEAQ (reference sequence). V dropped 3 bases and J dropped 4; count of bases not matched to a gene: 6. The CDR3 is made up of 15 amino acids. In nucleotides, the CDR3 is TGTGCCAGCAGCTTCCGGGACAGGGCTGGCTATGGCTACACCTTC. Translation gives CASSFRDRAGYGYTF. The full variable domain, rest sourced from reference TRBV7-9 and TRBJ1-2, is DTGVSQNPRHKITKRGQNVTFRCDPISEHNRLYWYRQTLGQGPEFLTYFQNEAQLEKSRLLSDRFSAERPKGSFSTLEIQRTEQGDSAMYLCASSFRDRAGYGYTFGSGTRLTVV.

V gene TRBV5-4 combines with J gene TRBJ2-5, with 8 bases matching TRBD1. With 0 bases clipped from V and 2 bases from J, the junction kept 0 bases outside the gene matches. Germline CDR1 is SGHNT and CDR2 is YYREEE (reference sequence). The CDR3 covers 14 residues. CDR3 in DNA: TGTGCCAGCAGCTTGGGGACAGGGCAAGAGACCCAGTACTTC. Translated: CASSLGTGQETQYF.

The chain links TRBV15 to TRBJ1-2; 10 nucleotides line up with TRBD1. Germline assignment: CDR1 LNHNV and CDR2 YYDKDF (reference sequence). After removal of 3 bases from V and 6 bases from J, the junction contained 1 base not matched to a gene. The CDR3 is 13 amino acids. CDR3 amino acids: CATSRGQGNGYTF. CDR3 DNA sequence: TGTGCCACCAGCAGGGGACAGGGGAATGGCTACACCTTC.

This chain links TRBV2 with TRBJ1-4; D is ambiguous. Trimming left V 7 bases short and J 8 bases short, with 14 bases between. This CDR3 spans 13 amino acids. In germline, CDR1 is SNHLY, CDR2 FYNNEI. The CDR3 DNA reads TGTGCCAGCATGAGTCCCGTCGAAGAAAAACTGTTTTTT. Translated, it gives CASMSPVEEKLFF.

This rearrangement joins TRBV7-2 to TRBJ2-7, with no clear D. With 5 bases removed from V and 2 bases from J, the gap between germline ends came to 4 bases. CDR1 is SGHTA, CDR2 FQGNSA, per germline. The CDR3 extends over 11 amino acids. CDR3 coding DNA: TGTGCCAGCAGCGAAACCTACGAGCAGTACTTC. Its translation: CASSETYEQYF.

This chain joins TRBV7-2 and TRBJ2-5, with D hard to call. The CDR3 runs to 13 residues. Germline CDR1 SGHTA, CDR2 FQGNSA. Deletions cut 5 bases from V and 4 bases from J, with 11 bases between. CDR3 protein: CASSTPQGETQYF. The DNA for the CDR3 is TGTGCCAGCAGCACACCTCAAGGAGAGACCCAGTACTTC.

This chain links TRBV30 with TRBJ1-5; TRBD1 aligns across 10 bases. Trimming took 4 bases from V and 10 from J; bases not matched to a gene: 10. The CDR3 is 14 residues long. Germline CDR1 GTSNPN, CDR2 SVGIG (reference sequence). CDR3 sequence: CAWNDGTGAQPQHF. CDR3 nucleotides: TGTGCCTGGAACGACGGGACAGGGGCACAACCCCAGCATTTT. Together with reference TRBV30 and TRBJ1-5, the CDR3 gives the full variable domain: SQTIHQWPATLVQPVGSPLSLECTVEGTSNPNLYWYRQAAGRGLQLLFYSVGIGQISSEVPQNLSASRPQDRQFILSSKKLLLSDSGFYLCAWNDGTGAQPQHFGDGTRLSIL.

V gene TRBV19 combines with J gene TRBJ2-1, with 7 bases aligning to TRBD2. Per germline, CDR1 LNHDA and CDR2 SQIVND (reference sequence). The CDR3 contains 13 residues. V lost 3 bases and J lost 7; bases outside the gene matches: 3. The CDR3 coding sequence is TGTGCCAGTAGTATGGTTAGCGGGAATGAGCAGTTCTTC. Translated, it gives CASSMVSGNEQFF.

This clone was detected once. The chain is built from TRBV9 and TRBJ2-5; maybe TRBD2 (7 bases). Trimming took 4 bases from V and 5 from J, leaving 21 bases between them. This CDR3 spans 16 amino acids. Germline V gene lookup returns CDR1 SGDLS and CDR2 YYNGEE. Here the CDR3 DNA reads TGTGCCAGCAGCCCTTTAACCGCGGGGGCGGGGGAGACCCAGTACTTC. It specifies CASSPLTAGAGETQYF.